This T cell receptor beta chain was captured in a study of human T cells and chemical hapten exposure. Noted time point: patch test 3, about 24 weeks after DPC sensitization. Treatment indicated: therapeutic diphenylcyclopropenone sensitization with weekly scalp DPC. V shed 5 bases, J shed 3 bases, and the junction held 14 bases outside the gene matches. The CDR3 sequence is 18 residues long. Germline CDR1 reads SEHNR; CDR2 reads FQNEAQ (reference sequence). The library tagged each cDNA molecule with unique molecular identifiers. A single record per CDR3 protein comes from TCRdb applying MiXCR to the RACE reads. The sample lists 82,000 or so distinct CDR3 sequences, 10% to 15% occurring once.

The TCR originated in a woman aged 45-65 years with alopecia areata. Some clones in this sample may be carry-over from other donors' samples. Sequencing was performed on whole blood, taken in connection with sensitization to the hapten diphenylcyclopropenone (DPC). The chain joins TRBV7-9 to TRBJ1-3; TRBD1 matches at 9 bases. The CDR3 sequence: CASSPPGTGHVGGNTIYF. For the CDR3, the DNA is TGTGCCAGCAGCCCCCCCGGGACAGGGCATGTCGGTGGAAACACCATATATTTT.